This T cell receptor beta chain stems from a study of persistence of HIV-infected CD4 T cells. General observations from the study: CMV- and Gag-responding cells had lower TCRbeta richness than CD3/CD28-responding cells.

This was the immunoSEQ version 4 assay in survey mode. Genomic DNA was diluted to 10 ng/uL, up to 1 ug per sample. This table comes from immunoSEQ multiplex PCR, and its TCRdb copy is limited to in-frame clones, with some not included. The repertoire holds roughly 35,000 clones, with 75% to 90% as singletons. The stimulus was lysate of CMV-infected fibroblasts, around 9.3 ug/mL. CD40L/CD69 double-negative CD45RO-high memory CD4+ T cells were collected. For at least 4 years, plasma HIV-1 RNA was undetectable (<50 copies/mL). CD8+ T cells were removed from PBMCs prior to stimulation. Turning to this clone: Its target is unknown.

The length of the CDR3 is 13 residues. Trimming removed 5 bases at V and 4 bases at J, with 12 bases between. Germline-derived CDR1 and CDR2 are SGHDT and YYEEEE. This specimen was CD4+ T cells sorted from PBMCs after roughly 18-hour stimulation, taken from a patient who received antiretroviral therapy. The TCR was taken from an adult man with HIV who was CMV-seropositive. The chain recombines TRBV5-6 with TRBJ2-5, with D possibly TRBD1 on 5 matching bases. CDR3 in amino acids: CASRGRGVETQYF. CDR3 DNA: TGTGCCAGCAGAGGAAGGGGTGTAGAGACCCAGTACTTC. Filled out from reference TRBV5-6 and TRBJ2-5, the complete variable domain reads DAGVTQSPTHLIKTRGQQVTLRCSPKSGHDTVSWYQQALGQGPQFIFQYYEEEERQRGNFPDRFSGHQFPNYSSELNVNALLLGDSALYLCASRGRGVETQYFGPGTRLLVL.